This T cell receptor (beta chain) was sequenced during a study of CD8+CD57+ T cells in acquired aplastic anemia. In the study overall: Sorted CD4+ and CD8+ cells yielded roughly 3.1 ug of DNA on average. Researchers reported that healthy donors averaged roughly 9.8 million reads for CD4+ cells.

Both TCR beta VDJ combination and CDR3 sequence profiling were carried out. Genomic DNA was the template for this profiling. TCRdb processed the reads anew with MiXCR; each CDR3 protein has one entry. The repertoire holds about 130,000 distinct CDR3 sequences, with around two fifths as singletons. The ends were cut back, 1 base at V and 5 bases at J, with 8 bases in the middle. Per the germline V gene, CDR1 is MDHEN and CDR2 is SYDVKM. There are 14 residues in the CDR3. Whole-study results and caveats: Around 29 shared CD8+ CDR3s appeared highly expressed within patients' immunodominant clones. In CD8+ cells, Simpson's diversity showed no significant difference between patients and controls.

Only a few counts were recorded for this clonotype. The antigen is undetermined. This clonotype originated in a human donor in good health, serving as a control. This chain connects TRBV28 to TRBJ1-4; no definite D call. The sequencing sample was made of sorted CD4+, CD8+, or CD8+CD57+ T cells (not recorded which) from PBMCs. The DNA of the CDR3 is TGTGCCAGCAGTTTATTGGGAGGGAATGAAAAACTGTTTTTT. This sequence encodes CASSLLGGNEKLFF.